The 14 T cell receptor beta chains given below trace back to one sample, sequenced in a study of OX40 agonist ivuxolimab in advanced cancers. Clones were sequenced by immunoSEQ multiplex PCR, and TCRdb holds only the in-frame ones, with some missing. The table shows about 90,000 clones, with 85% to 90% occurring only once. This specimen was CD4+ or CD8+ T cells sorted from blood, taken in a trial of the OX40 agonist ivuxolimab. The receptors were gathered from an adult with an advanced solid tumor such as melanoma, head and neck, liver or kidney cancer.

The chain uses TRBV5-8 and TRBJ2-7, with 10 bases fitting TRBD2. Germline CDR1 reads SGHTS; CDR2 reads YDEGEE. Trimming at V came to 0 bases and at J to 5 bases, leaving 2 bases not matched to a gene. This CDR3 contains 14 residues. The CDR3 DNA sequence: TGTGCCAGCAGCTTGGATGGGACTAGCGACGAGCAGTACTTC. Its translation is CASSLDGTSDEQYF.

The rearrangement links TRBV4-1 to TRBJ2-1; TRBD2 aligns across 12 bases. The V and J ends lost 6 bases and 9 bases, in that order; junction bases with no gene match: 15. This CDR3 has 17 residues. Germline lookup yields CDR1 MGHRA and CDR2 YSYEKL. CDR3 region: CASSGTAGTSGWGEQFF. For the CDR3, the DNA is TGCGCCAGCAGTGGGACAGCTGGGACTAGCGGGTGGGGTGAGCAGTTCTTC.

V is TRBV18 and J is TRBJ2-7; TRBD2 aligns across 8 bases. Looked up from germline, CDR1 is KGHSH and CDR2 is LQKENI. The length of the CDR3 is 14 residues. V lost 3 bases, J lost 2 bases, and 3 bases stayed unmatched. The CDR3, as DNA: TGTGCCAGCTCACCGACTAGCGCAGCCTACGAGCAGTACTTC. Translating it yields CASSPTSAAYEQYF.

This clone appeared a few times. The same CDR3 arises from other DNA sequences in this sample as well. The chain carries TRBV6-6 and TRBJ2-3, with 7 bases that match TRBD1. The trim removed 2 bases at V and 2 bases at J, leaving 4 bases unmatched. The CDR3 has 15 amino acids. Germline CDR1 reads MNHNY; CDR2 reads SVGAGI (reference sequence). Here the CDR3 DNA reads TGTGCCAGCAGTTACAGGGACAGTTACACAGATACGCAGTATTTT. This translates into CASSYRDSYTDTQYF.

J is TRBJ1-2 and V is TRBV5-1; weak D call: TRBD1 (6 bases). CDR3 size: 12 residues. V was shortened by 7 bases and J by 8 bases, with 15 bases between the two germline ends. The germline CDR1 and CDR2 sequences are SGHRS and YFSETQ. CDR3 sequence reads: CASREGGGGYTF. Written as DNA, the CDR3 is TGCGCCAGCCGGGAAGGGGGAGGAGGCTACACCTTC.

This clone was seen a handful of times. This chain uses TRBV21-1 with TRBJ1-3; whether TRBD1, the table's D call, matches the DNA was not checked. TRBV21-1 is a recognized pseudogene. This CDR3 has 16 amino acids. CDR3 loop: CASSKHAGTGVGTIYF. Here the CDR3 DNA reads TGTGCCAGCAGCAAGCACGCCGGGACAGGGGTTGGCACCATATATTTT.

The rearrangement uses TRBV28 and TRBJ2-7; tentative D call: TRBD2 (5 bases). With 3 bases removed from V and 2 bases from J, the gap between germline ends came to 11 bases. Per the germline V gene, CDR1 is MDHEN and CDR2 is SYDVKM. The CDR3 is 14 residues long. The CDR3 DNA is TGTGCCAGCAGTTTGAGGGCCACAACCTACGAGCAGTACTTC. Protein: CASSLRATTYEQYF.

The genes are TRBV6-4 and TRBJ2-1, with D maybe TRBD1 (6 bases). Looked up from germline, CDR1 is MRHNA and CDR2 is SNTAGT. The CDR3 is made up of 14 amino acids. Trimming left V 0 bases short and J 7 bases short, with 10 bases between. CDR3 sequence (DNA): TGTGCCAGCAGTGACTCGGGGGACAATAATGAGCAGTTCTTC. Residues: CASSDSGDNNEQFF.

The rearrangement joins TRBV6-1 to TRBJ2-7; 8 positions agree with TRBD2. The CDR3 runs to 13 residues. V trimming: 4 bases; J trimming: 3 bases; junction bases outside the gene matches: 2. Germline assignment: CDR1 MNHNS and CDR2 SASEGT. CDR3 protein: CASSVRGGYEQYF. The DNA for the CDR3 is TGTGCCAGCAGTGTTCGGGGGGGCTACGAGCAGTACTTC.

V gene TRBV6-6 combines with J gene TRBJ2-2, with TRBD1 matching 10 bases. This CDR3 comprises 14 residues. The germline V gene encodes CDR1 MNHNY and CDR2 SVGAGI (reference sequence). V trimming: 10 bases; J trimming: 5 bases; junction bases outside the gene matches: 7. CDR3 nucleotide sequence: TGTGCCATCCCGGGACAGGGGAGAACCGGGGAGCTGTTTTTT. This sequence encodes CAIPGQGRTGELFF.

This clone was seen a single time. This chain joins TRBV11-2 and TRBJ1-5; 9 bases fit TRBD1. This CDR3 region has 16 residues. Trimming took 5 bases from V and 2 from J; bases not matched to a gene: 7. Germline values: CDR1 SGHAT, CDR2 FQNNGV. The CDR3 region is CASSLTGGDRNQPQHF. CDR3 DNA sequence: TGTGCCAGCAGCCTGACAGGGGGTGACCGCAATCAGCCCCAGCATTTT. Together with reference TRBV11-2 and TRBJ1-5, the CDR3 gives the full variable domain: EAGVAQSPRYKIIEKRQSVAFWCNPISGHATLYWYQQILGQGPKLLIQFQNNGVVDDSQLPKDRFSAERLKGVDSTLKIQPAKLEDSAVYLCASSLTGGDRNQPQHFGDGTRLSIL.

The chain has TRBV6-6 and TRBJ1-2; D might be TRBD1 (5 bases). CDR3 size: 13 residues. Germline CDR1 is MNHNY and CDR2 is SVGAGI (reference sequence). V was trimmed by 11 bases and J by 4 bases, leaving 17 bases between them. The CDR3 DNA reads as TGTGCCCCCCGGGGGGGACCCGGCTATGGCTACACCTTC. Translation: CAPRGGPGYGYTF.

This chain's CDR3 is CASSLELGSSYEQYF. The CDR3 DNA is TGTGCCAGCAGCTTAGAGCTGGGGTCCTCCTACGAGCAGTACTTC. This chain joins TRBV7-6 and TRBJ2-7; D gene ambiguous. This CDR3 spans 15 amino acids. The V end was cut by 1 base, the J end by 0 bases, with 10 bases between. Germline lookup yields CDR1 SGHVS and CDR2 FNYEAQ.

This clone was counted once. This likely traces to a read error, being one base from a far larger clone. V and J are TRBV7-8 and TRBJ1-2; D not resolved. Trimming stripped 1 base from V and 4 bases from J, with 16 bases between. This CDR3 has 16 amino acids. Germline CDR1 SGHVS, CDR2 FQNEAQ. The CDR3 nucleotides are TGTGCCAGCAGCTTAGACAGAGAAGGTTCTAGCTATGGCTACACCTTC. Amino acids: CASSLDREGSSYGYTF.